Below are 28 T cell receptor beta chains sequenced from a single sample in a study of blood T cell repertoires in COVID-19. Sequencing used immunoSEQ multiplex PCR; TCRdb keeps in-frame clones, though not all of them. This table has some 220,000 clones, 80% to 85% appearing once. Sequencing was done on a sample of peripheral blood. These receptors all stem from a woman aged 60-75 years with acute or convalescent COVID-19.

This chain joins TRBV4-3 and TRBJ2-6; the D gene is possibly TRBD2 (6 bases). The CDR3 extends over 18 amino acids. Trimming took 2 bases from V and 0 from J, leaving 14 bases between them. Germline V gene data show CDR1 as LGHNA and CDR2 as YSLEER. In nucleotides, the CDR3 is TGCGCCAGCAGCCAATCGGGACTCCTGAACTCTGGGGCCAACGTCCTGACTTTC. Translated: CASSQSGLLNSGANVLTF.

This clone was seen more than once but under ten times. This chain connects TRBV5-6 to TRBJ2-1; 10 positions agree with TRBD2. The germline gives CDR1 SGHDT, CDR2 YYEEEE. V lost 3 bases and J lost 9; bases outside the gene matches: 9. The CDR3 length is 15 residues. CDR3 residues: CASSSRSGGAAEQFF. The CDR3 bases are TGTGCCAGCAGCTCTAGGAGCGGGGGGGCCGCTGAGCAGTTCTTC.

V gene TRBV28 combines with J gene TRBJ1-1, with D possibly being TRBD1 (6 bases). V was shortened by 6 bases and J by 2 bases, with 16 bases between the two germline ends. The CDR3 sequence is 15 residues long. In germline, CDR1 is MDHEN, CDR2 SYDVKM. CDR3 protein: CASSIGGKGNTEAFF. CDR3 DNA: TGTGCCAGCAGCATAGGGGGAAAGGGAAACACTGAAGCTTTCTTT.

The chain has TRBV19 and TRBJ1-5; TRBD1 matches at 8 bases. Germline-derived CDR1 and CDR2 are LNHDA and SQIVND (reference sequence). The J segment lost 5 bases and the V segment lost 3 bases, leaving 6 bases of the junction unmatched. The CDR3 covers 15 residues. CDR3 loop: CASSISGQGDQPQHF. The DNA for the CDR3 is TGTGCCAGTAGTATTAGTGGACAGGGAGATCAGCCCCAGCATTTT.

The chain combines TRBV29-1 with TRBJ1-4; D is unclear. V was trimmed by 4 bases and J by 1 base, leaving 4 bases between them. This CDR3 region has 12 residues. Looked up from germline, CDR1 is SQVTM and CDR2 is ANQGSEA. The CDR3 sequence is CSVALTNEKLFF. CDR3 in DNA: TGCAGCGTTGCCCTAACTAATGAAAAACTGTTTTTT.

This sequence joins TRBV20-1 and TRBJ1-2; no firm D call. CDR1 is DFQATT, CDR2 SNEGSKA, per germline (reference sequence). This CDR3 is built from 14 residues. Deletions cut 3 bases from V and 4 bases from J, with 15 bases between. The DNA of the CDR3 is TGCAGTGCTAGTCCCGGGAGCGGGGTCTATGGCTACACCTTC. Translation: CSASPGSGVYGYTF.

The CDR3 DNA reads as TGTGCCAGCAGCCCCCGAGCCCAGGGAAACATTCAGTACTTC. Its translation is CASSPRAQGNIQYF. The chain carries TRBV7-9 and TRBJ2-4; D is perhaps TRBD1 (5 bases). Trimming left V 5 bases short and J 6 bases short, with 14 bases between. This CDR3 spans 14 amino acids. Germline CDR1 is SEHNR and CDR2 is FQNEAQ (reference sequence).

The rearrangement joins TRBV7-2 to TRBJ2-7, with D possibly TRBD1 on 6 matching bases. V was pared by 6 bases and J by 0 bases, with 15 bases between. The CDR3 totals 15 residues. Germline CDR1 is SGHTA and CDR2 is FQGNSA. CDR3: CASREGQSSSYEQYF. CDR3 bases: TGTGCCAGCAGGGAAGGACAGTCGAGCTCCTACGAGCAGTACTTC.

The chain has TRBV13 and TRBJ1-2; 8 nucleotides align to TRBD1. Per the germline V gene, CDR1 is PRHDT and CDR2 is FYEKMQ (reference sequence). The CDR3 covers 14 residues. Trimming took 5 bases from V and 8 from J; bases not matched to a gene: 10. The CDR3 nucleotides are TGTGCCAGCAGCCTCCAGGACAGGGTCGGCGGCTACACCTTC. It codes for CASSLQDRVGGYTF.

Note on this clone: Other DNA sequences of this sample code for an identical CDR3. This rearrangement joins TRBV5-6 to TRBJ1-1, with a weak D call TRBD1 (5 bases). The CDR3 runs 12 residues. Per germline, CDR1 SGHDT and CDR2 YYEEEE. V was shortened by 4 bases and J by 3 bases, with 7 bases between the two germline ends. The CDR3 protein is CASSTGDTEAFF. CDR3 coding DNA: TGTGCCAGCAGCACAGGCGACACTGAAGCTTTCTTT.

The rearrangement uses TRBV2 and TRBJ2-1, with 9 bases that match TRBD2. The CDR3 runs 16 residues. V dropped 8 bases and J dropped 6; count of bases not matched to a gene: 14. The germline V gene has CDR1 SNHLY and CDR2 FYNNEI. The CDR3 is CASSWRGGRVFNEQFF. CDR3 bases: TGTGCCAGCTCCTGGCGGGGGGGCCGAGTTTTCAATGAGCAGTTCTTC. Using reference TRBV2 and TRBJ2-1 for the parts outside the CDR3, the full variable domain is EPEVTQTPSHQVTQMGQEVILRCVPISNHLYFYWYRQILGQKVEFLVSFYNNEISEKSEIFDDQFSVERPDGSNFTLKIRSTKLEDSAMYFCASSWRGGRVFNEQFFGPGTRLTVL.

This clone was seen a few times. The chain carries TRBV19 and TRBJ1-6, with 7 positions matching TRBD1. V lost 7 bases to trimming and J lost 5 bases; unmatched junction nucleotides: 5. The CDR3 consists of 14 residues. Germline lookup yields CDR1 LNHDA and CDR2 SQIVND (reference sequence). The CDR3: CASTVTGNNSPLHF. The CDR3 DNA sequence: TGTGCCAGTACCGTGACAGGGAATAATTCACCCCTCCACTTT.

This sequence joins TRBV7-3 and TRBJ1-6; 7 positions match TRBD1. Germline assignment: CDR1 SGHTA and CDR2 FQGTGA. CDR3 length: 16 residues. Germline trimming cut 5 bases from V and 5 bases from J; bases unmatched to any gene: 9. The CDR3 here is CASSARVQGNNSPLHF. The CDR3 coding sequence is TGTGCCAGCAGCGCCCGAGTACAGGGGAATAATTCACCCCTCCACTTT.

The chain is built from TRBV7-9 and TRBJ2-5; 14 bases match TRBD2. The length of the CDR3 is 17 residues. Germline lookup yields CDR1 SEHNR and CDR2 FQNEAQ (reference sequence). The ends lost 5 bases at V and 3 bases at J; junction bases unmatched: 8. This CDR3 is CASSPGTSGGLKETQYF. The CDR3 nucleotides are TGTGCCAGCAGCCCAGGGACTAGCGGGGGCCTTAAAGAGACCCAGTACTTC.

The gene calls are TRBV6-5 and TRBJ1-5; D is possibly TRBD1 (5 bases). Germline lookup yields CDR1 MNHEY and CDR2 SVGAGI. V shed 10 bases and J shed 3 bases, with 16 bases lying between them. The CDR3 runs to 14 residues. The CDR3 here is CATRRVGDNQPQHF. The DNA of the CDR3 is TGTGCCACTCGCAGGGTAGGGGACAATCAGCCCCAGCATTTT.

The chain carries TRBV19 and TRBJ2-3; D is undetermined. CDR1 and CDR2 from the germline V gene are LNHDA and SQIVND (reference sequence). The V end lost 3 bases, the J end lost 2 bases, and 12 bases lay between the germline ends. This CDR3 spans 15 amino acids. The DNA for the CDR3 is TGTGCCAGTAGTATTAGAGTAACCCCCACAGATACGCAGTATTTT. Amino acid sequence: CASSIRVTPTDTQYF.

The chain joins TRBV30 to TRBJ2-3; 11 bases fit TRBD1. Germline V lookup: CDR1 GTSNPN, CDR2 SVGIG (reference sequence). V lost 2 bases and J lost 5; bases outside the gene matches: 6. The CDR3 extends over 15 amino acids. The CDR3 nucleotides read TGTGCCTGGAGTCCCCGGACAGGGGGCGTAGATACGCAGTATTTT. This codes for CAWSPRTGGVDTQYF.

The V call is TRBV6-2 or TRBV6-3, the J call TRBJ1-2, with 8 bases identical to TRBD1. From germline, CDR1 is MNHEY and CDR2 SVGEGT. The CDR3 runs 14 residues. The V gene end was trimmed by 6 bases and the J gene end by 2 bases; junction bases not matched to a gene: 5. DNA for the CDR3: TGTGCCAGCAGCCTAGGACAGGGCAACTATGGCTACACCTTC. This encodes CASSLGQGNYGYTF.

The chain's CDR3 is CASSEWTSGVTSTDTQYF. The CDR3 DNA is TGTGCCAGCAGTGAGTGGACTAGCGGGGTTACTAGCACAGATACGCAGTATTTT. The chain uses TRBV6-1 and TRBJ2-3; 12 nucleotides align to TRBD2. The V gene end was trimmed by 3 bases and the J gene end by 0 bases; junction bases not matched to a gene: 7. The CDR3 has 18 amino acids. Per germline, CDR1 MNHNS and CDR2 SASEGT.

This clone is a singleton in its sample. The rearrangement links TRBV7-9 to TRBJ2-1, with D possibly matching TRBD2 (6 bases). CDR1 is SEHNR and CDR2 is FQNEAQ in the germline V gene (reference sequence). This CDR3 region has 14 residues. Trimming left V 5 bases short and J 7 bases short, with 15 bases between. The CDR3 reads CASSIDGGGNEQFF. The CDR3 nucleotides read TGTGCCAGCAGCATAGACGGGGGTGGAAATGAGCAGTTCTTC.

The rearrangement uses TRBV7-8 and TRBJ2-7; TRBD1 is a possible D gene (5 bases). The CDR3 contains 19 residues. CDR1 is SGHVS and CDR2 is FQNEAQ in the germline V gene. V shed 5 bases and J shed 2 bases, with 28 bases lying between them. This CDR3 reads CASSRSLRSSVGRTYEQYF. The CDR3 DNA sequence: TGTGCCAGCAGCCGCAGTCTTCGGTCGTCGGTGGGGCGAACCTACGAGCAGTACTTC.

V gene TRBV6-2 or TRBV6-3 combines with J gene TRBJ1-3; D is unclear. The ends were cut back, 6 bases at V and 0 bases at J, with 18 bases in the middle. The CDR3 contains 17 residues. CDR1 is MNHEY, CDR2 SVGEGT, per germline. The CDR3 nucleotides are TGTGCCAGCAGCACAATACGGCGGGGTGACTCTGGAAACACCATATATTTT. Protein sequence: CASSTIRRGDSGNTIYF.

J is TRBJ1-1 and V is TRBV7-9, with D possibly TRBD1 on 5 matching bases. V gave up 8 bases and J gave up 2 bases, with 18 bases separating them. This CDR3 is built from 15 residues. Germline-derived CDR1 and CDR2 are SEHNR and FQNEAQ (reference sequence). The CDR3 DNA reads as TGTGCCAGCGTCCCGGGGGGAGGGATTAACACTGAAGCTTTCTTT. Its protein is CASVPGGGINTEAFF. The full variable domain, with the rest looked up from reference TRBV7-9 and TRBJ1-1, is DTGVSQNPRHKITKRGQNVTFRCDPISEHNRLYWYRQTLGQGPEFLTYFQNEAQLEKSRLLSDRFSAERPKGSFSTLEIQRTEQGDSAMYLCASVPGGGINTEAFFGQGTRLTVV.

The chain carries TRBV5-1 and TRBJ2-5; TRBD2 matches at 13 bases. The CDR3 has 15 amino acids. The germline V gene has CDR1 SGHRS and CDR2 YFSETQ. Trimming removed 8 bases from V and 1 base from J; junction bases left unmatched: 5. This chain's CDR3 is CASRTSGGLQETQYF. CDR3 DNA sequence: TGCGCCAGTAGGACTAGCGGGGGACTCCAAGAGACCCAGTACTTC.

The chain uses TRBV2 and TRBJ1-2, with 7 positions matching TRBD1. The CDR3 spans 14 residues. The V segment lost 4 bases and the J segment 4 bases; nucleotides outside the gene matches: 6. CDR1 is SNHLY, CDR2 FYNNEI, per germline. CDR3 protein: CASSVRGQGYGYTF. CDR3 DNA sequence: TGTGCCAGCAGTGTTAGGGGGCAGGGCTATGGCTACACCTTC.

This sequence joins TRBV28 and TRBJ1-1, with a tentative D call TRBD1 (6 bases). Trimming stripped 3 bases from V and 1 base from J, with 12 bases between. CDR1 MDHEN and CDR2 SYDVKM come from the germline V gene. CDR3 length equals 15 residues. The CDR3 sequence: CASSLVGGENTEAFF. The CDR3 region has the DNA TGTGCCAGCAGTTTGGTAGGGGGGGAGAACACTGAAGCTTTCTTT.

This clone came up once. This chain uses TRBV10-3 with TRBJ1-3, with D possibly TRBD1 on 6 matching bases. The CDR3 length is 14 residues. V lost 8 bases and J 3 bases, leaving 14 bases between the germline ends. Germline V CDR1 and CDR2: ENHRY, SYGVKD. The CDR3 protein is CAISGGQNGNTIYF. Here the CDR3 DNA reads TGTGCCATCTCGGGGGGGCAGAATGGAAACACCATATATTTT.

V gene TRBV5-6 combines with J gene TRBJ1-5; D is ambiguous. Between the trimmed V and J ends, which lost 4 bases and 0 bases, there was a span of 20 bases. The CDR3 totals 18 residues. Germline V lookup: CDR1 SGHDT, CDR2 YYEEEE. Written as DNA, the CDR3 is TGTGCCAGCAGCCGGAGTAGGAGGCAGTCGAATAGCAATCAGCCCCAGCATTTT. This codes for CASSRSRRQSNSNQPQHF.